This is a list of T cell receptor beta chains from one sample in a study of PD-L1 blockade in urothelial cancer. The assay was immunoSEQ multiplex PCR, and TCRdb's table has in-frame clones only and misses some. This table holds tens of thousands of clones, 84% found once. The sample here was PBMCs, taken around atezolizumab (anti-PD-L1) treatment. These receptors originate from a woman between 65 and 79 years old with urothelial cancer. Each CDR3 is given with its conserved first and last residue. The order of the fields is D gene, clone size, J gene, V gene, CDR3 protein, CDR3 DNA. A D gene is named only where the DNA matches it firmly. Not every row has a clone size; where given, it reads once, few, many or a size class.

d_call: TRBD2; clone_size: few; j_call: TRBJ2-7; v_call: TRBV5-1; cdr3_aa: CASSLASRTSGAYEQYF; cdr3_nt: TGCGCCAGCAGCTTGGCCTCTAGGACTAGCGGTGCCTACGAGCAGTACTTC
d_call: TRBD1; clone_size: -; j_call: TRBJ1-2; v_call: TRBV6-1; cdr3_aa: CASSGDRDGYTF; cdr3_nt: TGTGCCAGCAGTGGGGACAGGGACGGCTACACCTTC
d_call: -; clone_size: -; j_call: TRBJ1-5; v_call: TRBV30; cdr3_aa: CAWSTGYNQPQHF; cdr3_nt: TGTGCCTGGAGTACAGGGTACAATCAGCCCCAGCATTTT
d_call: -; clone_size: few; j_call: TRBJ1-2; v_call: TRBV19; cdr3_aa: CASSMHRAGYGYTF; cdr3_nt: TGTGCCAGTAGTATGCACAGGGCAGGGTATGGCTACACCTTC
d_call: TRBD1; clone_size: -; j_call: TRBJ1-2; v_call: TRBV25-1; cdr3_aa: CASTDRVNYGYTF; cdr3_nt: TGTGCCAGCACAGACAGGGTCAACTATGGCTACACCTTC
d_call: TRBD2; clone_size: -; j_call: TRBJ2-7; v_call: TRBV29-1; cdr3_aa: CSVKREFSYEQYF; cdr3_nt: TGCAGCGTCAAGCGGGAGTTCTCCTACGAGCAGTACTTC
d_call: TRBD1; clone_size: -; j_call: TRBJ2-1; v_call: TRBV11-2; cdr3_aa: CASSPGTGGHNEQFF; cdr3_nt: TGTGCCAGCAGCCCCGGGACAGGGGGACACAATGAGCAGTTCTTC
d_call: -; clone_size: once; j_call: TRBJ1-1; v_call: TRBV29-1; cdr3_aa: CSVMGRVNTEAFF; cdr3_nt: TGCAGCGTAATGGGCAGGGTGAACACTGAAGCTTTCTTT
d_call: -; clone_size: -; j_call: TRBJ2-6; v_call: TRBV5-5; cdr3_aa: CASSFVVLSGANVLTF; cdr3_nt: TGTGCCAGCAGCTTCGTCGTCCTCTCTGGGGCCAACGTCCTGACTTTC
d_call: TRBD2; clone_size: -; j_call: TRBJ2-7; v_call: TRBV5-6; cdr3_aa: CASSLGLAGAPYEQYF; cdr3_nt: TGTGCCAGCAGCTTGGGACTAGCGGGAGCCCCCTACGAGCAGTACTTC
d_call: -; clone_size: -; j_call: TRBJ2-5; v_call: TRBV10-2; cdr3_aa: CASSRPEGQGIFSETQYF; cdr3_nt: TGCGCCAGTTCCCGCCCCGAAGGGCAGGGCATTTTTTCAGAGACCCAGTACTTC
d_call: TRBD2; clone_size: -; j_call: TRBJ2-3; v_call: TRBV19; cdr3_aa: CASSIMTSSSTDTQYF; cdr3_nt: TGTGCCAGTAGTATCATGACTAGCTCATCCACAGATACGCAGTATTTT
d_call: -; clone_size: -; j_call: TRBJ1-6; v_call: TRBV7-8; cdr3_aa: CASSLRIPTTNSPLHF; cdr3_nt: TGTGCCAGCAGCTTAAGAATCCCTACTACTAATTCACCCCTCCACTTT
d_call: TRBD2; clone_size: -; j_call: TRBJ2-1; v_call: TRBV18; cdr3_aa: CASSPRTSGSYNEQFF; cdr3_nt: TGTGCCAGCTCACCCCGGACTAGCGGGTCCTACAATGAGCAGTTCTTC
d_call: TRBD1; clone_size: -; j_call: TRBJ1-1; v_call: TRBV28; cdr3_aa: CASTAGGGQYLKAFF; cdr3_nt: TGTGCCAGCACTGCAGGGGGCGGTCAGTACTTAAAAGCTTTCTTT
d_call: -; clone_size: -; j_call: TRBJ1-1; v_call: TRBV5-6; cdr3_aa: CASSYREFQAFF; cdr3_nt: TGTGCCAGCAGCTACAGGGAGTTCCAGGCTTTCTTT
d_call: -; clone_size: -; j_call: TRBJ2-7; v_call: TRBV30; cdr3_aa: CAWSSGIIDEQYF; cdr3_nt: TGTGCCTGGAGCTCCGGGATTATAGACGAGCAGTACTTC
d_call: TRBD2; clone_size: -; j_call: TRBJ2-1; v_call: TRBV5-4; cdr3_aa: CASSGAGGRFNNEQFF; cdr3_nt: TGTGCCAGCAGCGGGGCGGGAGGACGATTTAACAATGAGCAGTTCTTC
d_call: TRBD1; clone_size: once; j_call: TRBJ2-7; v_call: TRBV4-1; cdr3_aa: CASSRERTGGLYEQYF; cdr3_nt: TGCGCCAGCAGCCGCGAAAGGACAGGGGGTTTGTACGAGCAGTACTTC
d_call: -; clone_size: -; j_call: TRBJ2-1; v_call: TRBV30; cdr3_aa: CAWSVFQGGEFF; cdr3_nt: TGTGCCTGGAGTGTATTCCAGGGGGGTGAGTTCTTC
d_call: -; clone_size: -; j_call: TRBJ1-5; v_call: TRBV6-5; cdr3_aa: CASRTARGQPQHF; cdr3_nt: TGTGCCAGCAGGACCGCTCGAGGTCAGCCCCAGCATTTT
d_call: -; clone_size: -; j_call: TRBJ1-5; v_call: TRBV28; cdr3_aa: CASNKNSNQPQHF; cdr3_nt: TGTGCCAGCAACAAGAATAGCAATCAGCCCCAGCATTTT
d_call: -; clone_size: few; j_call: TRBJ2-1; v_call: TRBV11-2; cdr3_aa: CASSWSGLLYNEQFF; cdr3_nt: TGTGCCAGCAGTTGGTCAGGACTCCTATACAATGAGCAGTTCTTC
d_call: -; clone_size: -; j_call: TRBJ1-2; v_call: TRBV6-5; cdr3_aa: CASSYSPHSNYGYTF; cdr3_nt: TGTGCCAGCAGTTACTCCCCCCACAGCAACTATGGCTACACCTTC
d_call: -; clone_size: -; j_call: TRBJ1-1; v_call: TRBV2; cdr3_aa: CASSVRDVTEAFF; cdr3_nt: TGTGCCAGCAGTGTGAGGGATGTTACTGAAGCTTTCTTT
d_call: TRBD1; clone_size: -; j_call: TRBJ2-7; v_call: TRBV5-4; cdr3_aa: CASSHRGQVGYEQYF; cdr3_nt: TGTGCCAGCAGCCACCGCGGACAGGTTGGGTACGAGCAGTACTTC
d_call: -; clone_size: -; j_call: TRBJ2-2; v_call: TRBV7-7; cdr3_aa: CASSLRLGGSGTGELFF; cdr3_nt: TGTGCCAGCAGCTTACGGCTTGGGGGGTCGGGCACCGGGGAGCTGTTTTTT
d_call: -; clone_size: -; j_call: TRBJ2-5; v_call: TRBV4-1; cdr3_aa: CASSQVSTGEGTQYF; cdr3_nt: TGCGCCAGCAGCCAAGTGTCGACAGGGGAGGGGACCCAGTACTTC
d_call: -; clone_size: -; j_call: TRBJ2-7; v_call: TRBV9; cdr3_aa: CASSVDSDYEQYF; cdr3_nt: TGTGCCAGCAGCGTCGACTCGGACTACGAGCAGTACTTC
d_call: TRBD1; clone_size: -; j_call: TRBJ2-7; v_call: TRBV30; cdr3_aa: CAWSKGQGAYEQYF; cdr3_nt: TGTGCCTGGAGTAAAGGGCAGGGGGCTTACGAGCAGTACTTC
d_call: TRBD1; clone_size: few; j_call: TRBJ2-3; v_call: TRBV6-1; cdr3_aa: CASKMDRHTDTQYF; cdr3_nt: TGTGCCAGCAAAATGGACAGGCACACAGATACGCAGTATTTT
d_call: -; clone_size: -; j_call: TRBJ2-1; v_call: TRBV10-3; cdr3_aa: CAIRDIAHSYNEQFF; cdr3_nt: TGTGCCATCAGGGACATAGCCCACTCCTACAATGAGCAGTTCTTC
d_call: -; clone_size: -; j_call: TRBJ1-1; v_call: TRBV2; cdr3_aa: CASSRSQLNTEAFF; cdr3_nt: TGTGCCAGCAGTCGCTCACAGTTGAACACTGAAGCTTTCTTT
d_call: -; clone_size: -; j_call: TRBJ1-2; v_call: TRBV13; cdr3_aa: CASSLGRGAFTF; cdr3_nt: TGTGCCAGCAGCTTAGGCAGGGGCGCGTTCACCTTC
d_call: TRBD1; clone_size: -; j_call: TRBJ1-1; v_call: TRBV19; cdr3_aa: CASGMRGQFEAFF; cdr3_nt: TGTGCCAGTGGAATGAGGGGACAGTTCGAAGCTTTCTTT
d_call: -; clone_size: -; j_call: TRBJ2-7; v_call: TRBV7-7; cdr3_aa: CASSQRTDYEQYF; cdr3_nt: TGTGCCAGCAGCCAGCGGACAGACTACGAGCAGTACTTC
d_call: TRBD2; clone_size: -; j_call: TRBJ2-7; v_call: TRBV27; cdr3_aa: CASSTPSGGSYEQYF; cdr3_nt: TGTGCCAGCAGTACCCCTAGCGGGGGGTCCTACGAGCAGTACTTC
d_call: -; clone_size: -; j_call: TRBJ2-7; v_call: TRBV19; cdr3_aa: CASSMGRSYEQYF; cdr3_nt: TGTGCCAGTAGTATGGGCCGCTCCTACGAGCAGTACTTC
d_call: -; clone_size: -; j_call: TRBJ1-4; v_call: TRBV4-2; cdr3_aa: CASSHGKPGVELFF; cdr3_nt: TGTGCCAGCAGCCATGGGAAGCCGGGGGTGGAGTTGTTTTTT
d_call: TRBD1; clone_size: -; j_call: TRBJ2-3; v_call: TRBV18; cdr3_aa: CASRTGQGSPGTDTQYF; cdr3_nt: TGTGCCAGCAGAACGGGACAGGGCTCACCAGGCACAGATACGCAGTATTTT